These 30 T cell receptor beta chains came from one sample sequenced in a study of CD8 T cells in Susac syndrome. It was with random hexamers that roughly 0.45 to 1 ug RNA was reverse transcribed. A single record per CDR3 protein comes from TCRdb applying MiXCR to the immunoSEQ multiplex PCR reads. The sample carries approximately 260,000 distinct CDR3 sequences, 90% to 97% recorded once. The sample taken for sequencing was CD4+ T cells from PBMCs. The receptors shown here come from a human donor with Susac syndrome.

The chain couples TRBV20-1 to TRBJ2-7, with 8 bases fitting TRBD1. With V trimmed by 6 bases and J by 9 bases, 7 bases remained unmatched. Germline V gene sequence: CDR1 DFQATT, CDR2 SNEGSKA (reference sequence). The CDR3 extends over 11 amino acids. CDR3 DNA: TGCAGTGCCGAGCAGGGGGCGCGGCAGTACTTC. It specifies CSAEQGARQYF.

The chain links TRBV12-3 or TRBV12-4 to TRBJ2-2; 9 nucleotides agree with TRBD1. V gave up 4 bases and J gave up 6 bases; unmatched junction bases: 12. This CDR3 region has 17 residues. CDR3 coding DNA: TGTGCCAGCAGTTCTCCTTCCACAGGGGGCGCCTCCGGGGAGCTGTTTTTT. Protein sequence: CASSSPSTGGASGELFF.

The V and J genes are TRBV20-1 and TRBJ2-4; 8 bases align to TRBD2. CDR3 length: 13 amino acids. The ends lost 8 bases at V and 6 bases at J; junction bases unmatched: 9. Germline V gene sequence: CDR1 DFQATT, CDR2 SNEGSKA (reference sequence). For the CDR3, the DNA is TGCAGTCCGGGAGGGGACGGAGGAAACATTCAGTACTTC. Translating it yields CSPGGDGGNIQYF.

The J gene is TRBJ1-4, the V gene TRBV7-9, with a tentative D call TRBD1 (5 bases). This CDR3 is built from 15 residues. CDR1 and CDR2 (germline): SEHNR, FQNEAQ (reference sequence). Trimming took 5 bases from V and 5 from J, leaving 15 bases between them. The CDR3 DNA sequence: TGTGCCAGCAGCCCGGGGCCCCGGGGCAATGAAAAACTGTTTTTT. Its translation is CASSPGPRGNEKLFF.

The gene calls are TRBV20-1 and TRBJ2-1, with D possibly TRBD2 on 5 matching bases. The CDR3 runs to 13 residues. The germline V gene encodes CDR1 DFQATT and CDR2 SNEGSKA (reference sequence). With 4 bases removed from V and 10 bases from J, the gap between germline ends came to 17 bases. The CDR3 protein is CSATGRPASEQFF. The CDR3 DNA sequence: TGCAGTGCTACGGGGAGACCTGCGTCCGAGCAGTTCTTC.

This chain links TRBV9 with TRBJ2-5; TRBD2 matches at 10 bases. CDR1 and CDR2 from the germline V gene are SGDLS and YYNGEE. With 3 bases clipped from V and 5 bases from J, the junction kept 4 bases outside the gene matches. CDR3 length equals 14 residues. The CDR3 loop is CASSAGLAIETQYF. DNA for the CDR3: TGTGCCAGCAGCGCGGGACTAGCGATCGAGACCCAGTACTTC.

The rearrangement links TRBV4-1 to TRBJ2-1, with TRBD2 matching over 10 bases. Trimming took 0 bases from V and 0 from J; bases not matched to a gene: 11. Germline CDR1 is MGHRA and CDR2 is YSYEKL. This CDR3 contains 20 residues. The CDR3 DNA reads TGCGCCAGCAGCCAAGATCAGGGACTAGCGCCCCTGAGCTCCTACAATGAGCAGTTCTTC. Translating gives CASSQDQGLAPLSSYNEQFF.

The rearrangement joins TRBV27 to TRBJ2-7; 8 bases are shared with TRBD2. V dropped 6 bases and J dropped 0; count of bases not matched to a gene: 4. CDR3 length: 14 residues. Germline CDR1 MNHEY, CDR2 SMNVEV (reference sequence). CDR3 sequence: CASRLAAYSYEQYF. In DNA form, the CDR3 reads TGTGCCAGCAGACTAGCGGCCTACTCCTACGAGCAGTACTTC.

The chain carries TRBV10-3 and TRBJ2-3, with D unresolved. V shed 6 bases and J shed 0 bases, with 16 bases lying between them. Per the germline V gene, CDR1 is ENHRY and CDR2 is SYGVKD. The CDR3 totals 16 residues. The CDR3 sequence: CAISISPQGSTDTQYF. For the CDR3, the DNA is TGTGCCATCAGCATCTCCCCCCAAGGGAGCACAGATACGCAGTATTTT.

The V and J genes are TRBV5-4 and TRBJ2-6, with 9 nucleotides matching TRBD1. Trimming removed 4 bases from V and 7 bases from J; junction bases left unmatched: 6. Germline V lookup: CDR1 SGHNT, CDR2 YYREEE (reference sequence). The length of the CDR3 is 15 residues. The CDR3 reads CASSHAGQGANVLTF. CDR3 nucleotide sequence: TGTGCCAGCAGCCACGCGGGACAGGGAGCCAACGTCCTGACTTTC.

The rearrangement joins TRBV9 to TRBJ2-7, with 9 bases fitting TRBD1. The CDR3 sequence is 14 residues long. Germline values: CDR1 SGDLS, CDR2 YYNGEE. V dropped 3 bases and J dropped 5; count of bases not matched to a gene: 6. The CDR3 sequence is CASSADRGKNEQYF. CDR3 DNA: TGTGCCAGCAGCGCTGACAGGGGGAAAAACGAGCAGTACTTC. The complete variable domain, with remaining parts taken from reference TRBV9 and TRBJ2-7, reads DSGVTQTPKHLITATGQRVTLRCSPRSGDLSVYWYQQSLDQGLQFLIQYYNGEERAKGNILERFSAQQFPDLHSELNLSSLELGDSALYFCASSADRGKNEQYFGPGTRLTVT.

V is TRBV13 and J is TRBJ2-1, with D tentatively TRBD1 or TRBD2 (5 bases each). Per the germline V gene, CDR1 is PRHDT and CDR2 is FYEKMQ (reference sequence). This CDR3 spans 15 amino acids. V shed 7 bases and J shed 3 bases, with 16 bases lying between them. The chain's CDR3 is CASTPPGRVYNEQFF. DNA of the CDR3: TGTGCCAGCACACCCCCGGGACGGGTCTACAATGAGCAGTTCTTC.

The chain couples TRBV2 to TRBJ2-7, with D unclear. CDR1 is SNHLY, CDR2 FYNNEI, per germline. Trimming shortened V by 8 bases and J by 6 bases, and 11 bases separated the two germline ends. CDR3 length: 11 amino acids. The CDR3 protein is CASEILGEQYF. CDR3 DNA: TGTGCCAGCGAGATACTTGGCGAGCAGTACTTC. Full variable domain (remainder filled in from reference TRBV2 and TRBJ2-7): EPEVTQTPSHQVTQMGQEVILRCVPISNHLYFYWYRQILGQKVEFLVSFYNNEISEKSEIFDDQFSVERPDGSNFTLKIRSTKLEDSAMYFCASEILGEQYFGPGTRLTVT.

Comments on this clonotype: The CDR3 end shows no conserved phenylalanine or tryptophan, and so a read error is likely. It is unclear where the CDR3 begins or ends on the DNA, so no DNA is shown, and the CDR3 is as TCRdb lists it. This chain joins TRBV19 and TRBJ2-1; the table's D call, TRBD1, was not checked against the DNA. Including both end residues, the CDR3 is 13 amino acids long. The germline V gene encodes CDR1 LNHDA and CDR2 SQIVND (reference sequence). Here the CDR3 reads CASSIRRGVDSVL.

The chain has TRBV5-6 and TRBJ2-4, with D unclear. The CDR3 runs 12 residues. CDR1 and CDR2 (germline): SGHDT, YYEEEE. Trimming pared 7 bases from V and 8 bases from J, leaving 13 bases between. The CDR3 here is CASGGPGDIQYF. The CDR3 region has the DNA TGTGCCAGCGGCGGTCCAGGTGACATTCAGTACTTC.

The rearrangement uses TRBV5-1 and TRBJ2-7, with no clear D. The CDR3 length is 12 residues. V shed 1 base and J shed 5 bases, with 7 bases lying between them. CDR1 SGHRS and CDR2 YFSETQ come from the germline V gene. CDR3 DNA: TGCGCCAGCAGCTTGTACAAAGACGAGCAGTACTTC. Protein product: CASSLYKDEQYF.

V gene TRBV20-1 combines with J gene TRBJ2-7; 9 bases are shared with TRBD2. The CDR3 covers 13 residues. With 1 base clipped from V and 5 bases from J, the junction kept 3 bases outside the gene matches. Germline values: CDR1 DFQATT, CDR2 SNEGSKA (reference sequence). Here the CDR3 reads CSARGTSDHEQYF. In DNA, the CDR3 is TGCAGTGCTAGAGGGACTAGCGACCACGAGCAGTACTTC.

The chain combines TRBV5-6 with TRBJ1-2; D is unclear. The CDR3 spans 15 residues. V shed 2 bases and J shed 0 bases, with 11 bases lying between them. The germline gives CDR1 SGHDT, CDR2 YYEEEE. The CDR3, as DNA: TGTGCCAGCAGCTTATTGAGCAGTACTAACTATGGCTACACCTTC. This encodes CASSLLSSTNYGYTF.

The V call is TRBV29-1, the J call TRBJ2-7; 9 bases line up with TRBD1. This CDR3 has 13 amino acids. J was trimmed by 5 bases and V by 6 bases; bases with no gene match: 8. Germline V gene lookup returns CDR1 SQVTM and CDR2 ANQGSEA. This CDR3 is CSVGRDRVHEQYF. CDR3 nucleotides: TGCAGCGTCGGCCGGGACAGGGTCCACGAGCAGTACTTC.

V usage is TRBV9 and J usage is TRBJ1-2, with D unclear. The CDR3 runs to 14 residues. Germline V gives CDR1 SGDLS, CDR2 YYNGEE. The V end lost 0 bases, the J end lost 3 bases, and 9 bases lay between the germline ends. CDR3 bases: TGTGCCAGCAGCGTAGGCGGGCGCGACTATGGCTACACCTTC. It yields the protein CASSVGGRDYGYTF.

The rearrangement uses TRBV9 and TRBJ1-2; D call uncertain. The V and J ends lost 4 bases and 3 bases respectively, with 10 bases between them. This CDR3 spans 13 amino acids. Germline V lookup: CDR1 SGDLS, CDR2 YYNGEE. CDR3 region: CASSPGRDYGYTF. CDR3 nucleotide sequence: TGTGCCAGCAGCCCCGGACGGGACTATGGCTACACCTTC.

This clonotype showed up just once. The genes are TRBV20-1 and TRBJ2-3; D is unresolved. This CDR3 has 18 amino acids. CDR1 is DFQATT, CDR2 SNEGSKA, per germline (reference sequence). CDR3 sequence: CSASLRVVLGPITDTQYF. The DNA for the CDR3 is TGCAGCGCGAGTTTAAGAGTGGTTTTGGGTCCCATCACAGATACGCAGTATTTT.

The CDR3 region has the DNA TGTGCCAGCAGCCAAGCATTCAGCGGGAGGGATGAGCAGTTCTTC. It codes for CASSQAFSGRDEQFF. The V and J genes are TRBV3-1 and TRBJ2-1, with 10 positions matching TRBD2. V shed 1 base, J shed 8 bases, and the junction held 5 bases outside the gene matches. The CDR3 is 15 residues long. Germline V CDR1 and CDR2: LGHDT, YNNKEL (reference sequence).

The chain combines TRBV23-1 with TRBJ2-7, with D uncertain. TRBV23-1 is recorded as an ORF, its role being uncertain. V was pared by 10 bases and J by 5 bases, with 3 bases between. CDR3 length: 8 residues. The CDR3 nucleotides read TGCGCCATCCACGAGCAGTACTTC. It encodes CAIHEQYF.

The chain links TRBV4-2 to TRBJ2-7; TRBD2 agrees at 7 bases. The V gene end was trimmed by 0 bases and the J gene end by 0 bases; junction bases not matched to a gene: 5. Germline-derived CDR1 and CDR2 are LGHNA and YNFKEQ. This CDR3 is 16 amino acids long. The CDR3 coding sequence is TGTGCCAGCAGCCAAGAACCTAGCGGCAACTCCTACGAGCAGTACTTC. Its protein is CASSQEPSGNSYEQYF.

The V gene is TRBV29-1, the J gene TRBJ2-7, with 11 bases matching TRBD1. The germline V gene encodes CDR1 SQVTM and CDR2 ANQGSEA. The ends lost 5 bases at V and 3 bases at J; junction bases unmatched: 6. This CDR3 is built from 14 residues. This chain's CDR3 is CSVLGGTGGYEQYF. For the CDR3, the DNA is TGCAGCGTTTTAGGAGGGACAGGGGGCTACGAGCAGTACTTC.

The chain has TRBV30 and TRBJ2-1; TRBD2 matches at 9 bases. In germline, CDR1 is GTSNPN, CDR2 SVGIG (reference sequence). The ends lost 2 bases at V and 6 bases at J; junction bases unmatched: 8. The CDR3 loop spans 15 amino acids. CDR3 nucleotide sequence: TGTGCCTGGAGTTCCGTGGGACTAGCAAGCAATGAGCAGTTCTTC. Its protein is CAWSSVGLASNEQFF.

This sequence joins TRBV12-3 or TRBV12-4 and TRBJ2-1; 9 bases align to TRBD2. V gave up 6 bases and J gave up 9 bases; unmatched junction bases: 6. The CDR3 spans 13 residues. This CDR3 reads CASSPGLAFEQFF. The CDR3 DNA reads TGTGCCAGCAGCCCGGGACTAGCCTTTGAGCAGTTCTTC.

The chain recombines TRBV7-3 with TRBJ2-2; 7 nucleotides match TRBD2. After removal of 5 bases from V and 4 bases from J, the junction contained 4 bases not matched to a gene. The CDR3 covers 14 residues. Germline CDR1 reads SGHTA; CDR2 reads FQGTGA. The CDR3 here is CASSLLAGTGELFF. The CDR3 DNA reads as TGTGCCAGCAGCCTGTTAGCGGGCACCGGGGAGCTGTTTTTT. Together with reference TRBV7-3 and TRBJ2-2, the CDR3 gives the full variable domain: GAGVSQTPSNKVTEKGKYVELRCDPISGHTALYWYRQSLGQGPEFLIYFQGTGAADDSGLPNDRFFAVRPEGSVSTLKIQRTERGDSAVYLCASSLLAGTGELFFGEGSRLTVL.

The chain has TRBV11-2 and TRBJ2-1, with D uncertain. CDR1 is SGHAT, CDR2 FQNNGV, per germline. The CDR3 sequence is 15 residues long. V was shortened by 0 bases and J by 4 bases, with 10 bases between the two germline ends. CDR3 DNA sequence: TGTGCCAGCAGCTTAGAGGCTAGTGCGTACAATGAGCAGTTCTTC. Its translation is CASSLEASAYNEQFF.